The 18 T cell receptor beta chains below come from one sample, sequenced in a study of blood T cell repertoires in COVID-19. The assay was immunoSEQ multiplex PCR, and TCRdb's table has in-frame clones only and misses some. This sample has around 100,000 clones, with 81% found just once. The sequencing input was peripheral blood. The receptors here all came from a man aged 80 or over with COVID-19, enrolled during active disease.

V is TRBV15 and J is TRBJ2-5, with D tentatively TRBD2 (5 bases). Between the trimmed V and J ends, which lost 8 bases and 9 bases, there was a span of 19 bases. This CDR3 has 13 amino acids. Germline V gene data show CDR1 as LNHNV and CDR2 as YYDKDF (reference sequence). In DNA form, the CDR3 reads TGTGCCACCGGGGTGCGGGCAAGAGTATCCCAGTACTTC. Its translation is CATGVRARVSQYF.

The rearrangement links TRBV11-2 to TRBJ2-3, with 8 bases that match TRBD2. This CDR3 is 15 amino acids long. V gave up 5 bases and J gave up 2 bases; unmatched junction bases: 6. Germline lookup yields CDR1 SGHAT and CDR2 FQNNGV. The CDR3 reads CASSLQAGATDTQYF. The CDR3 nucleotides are TGTGCCAGCAGCCTACAAGCGGGGGCCACAGATACGCAGTATTTT.

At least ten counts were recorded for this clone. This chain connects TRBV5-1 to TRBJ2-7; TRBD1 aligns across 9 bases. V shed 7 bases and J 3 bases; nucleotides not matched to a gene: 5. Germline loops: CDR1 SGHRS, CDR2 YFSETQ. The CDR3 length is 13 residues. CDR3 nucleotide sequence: TGCGCCAGCGGGACGACAGGGGGCTACGAGCAGTACTTC. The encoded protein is CASGTTGGYEQYF.

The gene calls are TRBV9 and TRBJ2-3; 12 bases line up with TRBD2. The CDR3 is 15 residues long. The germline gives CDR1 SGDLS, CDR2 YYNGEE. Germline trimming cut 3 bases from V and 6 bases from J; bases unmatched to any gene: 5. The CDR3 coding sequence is TGTGCCAGCAGCGGGACTAGCGGGGTTGACGATACGCAGTATTTT. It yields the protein CASSGTSGVDDTQYF.

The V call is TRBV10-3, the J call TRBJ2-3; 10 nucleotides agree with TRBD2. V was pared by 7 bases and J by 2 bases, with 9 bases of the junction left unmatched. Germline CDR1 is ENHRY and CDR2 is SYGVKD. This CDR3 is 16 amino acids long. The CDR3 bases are TGTGCCATCACCCCTTCAAGCGGGAGGGCCACAGATACGCAGTATTTT. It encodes CAITPSSGRATDTQYF.

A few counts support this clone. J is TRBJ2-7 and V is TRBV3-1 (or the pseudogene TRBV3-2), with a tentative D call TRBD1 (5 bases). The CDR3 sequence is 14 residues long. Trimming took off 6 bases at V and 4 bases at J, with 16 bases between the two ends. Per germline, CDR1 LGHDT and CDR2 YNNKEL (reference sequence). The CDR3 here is CASSPTTASYEQYF. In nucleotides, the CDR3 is TGTGCCAGCAGTCCGACGACAGCGAGTTACGAGCAGTACTTC.

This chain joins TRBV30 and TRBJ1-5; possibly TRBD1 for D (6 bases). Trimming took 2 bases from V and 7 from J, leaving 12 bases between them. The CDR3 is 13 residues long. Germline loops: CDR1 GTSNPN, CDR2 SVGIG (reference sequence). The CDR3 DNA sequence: TGTGCCTGGAGTTGGGACAATAAACAGCCCCAGCATTTT. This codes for CAWSWDNKQPQHF. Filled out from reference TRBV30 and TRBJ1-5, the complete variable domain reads SQTIHQWPATLVQPVGSPLSLECTVEGTSNPNLYWYRQAAGRGLQLLFYSVGIGQISSEVPQNLSASRPQDRQFILSSKKLLLSDSGFYLCAWSWDNKQPQHFGDGTRLSIL.

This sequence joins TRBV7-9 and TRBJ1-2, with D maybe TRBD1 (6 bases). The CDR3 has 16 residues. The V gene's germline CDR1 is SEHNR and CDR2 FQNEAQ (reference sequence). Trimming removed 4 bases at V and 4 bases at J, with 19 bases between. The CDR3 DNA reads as TGTGCCAGCAGCTCCCCGTCTACAGGGTTCGGCTATGGCTACACCTTC. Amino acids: CASSSPSTGFGYGYTF.

The CDR3 sequence: CASSGREWDSPLHF. Here the CDR3 DNA reads TGCGCCAGCAGTGGCAGGGAATGGGATTCACCCCTCCACTTT. The rearrangement joins TRBV10-1 to TRBJ1-6, with D possibly TRBD1 on 5 matching bases. Germline-derived CDR1 and CDR2 are WNHNN and SYGVQD (reference sequence). CDR3 length: 14 residues. V was cut by 4 bases and J by 8 bases, with 12 bases left in between.

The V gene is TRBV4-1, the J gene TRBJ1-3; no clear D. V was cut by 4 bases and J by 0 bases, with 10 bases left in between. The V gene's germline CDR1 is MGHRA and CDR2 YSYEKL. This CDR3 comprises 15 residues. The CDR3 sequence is CASSPSSYSGNTIYF. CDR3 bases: TGCGCCAGCAGCCCTTCGTCCTACTCTGGAAACACCATATATTTT.

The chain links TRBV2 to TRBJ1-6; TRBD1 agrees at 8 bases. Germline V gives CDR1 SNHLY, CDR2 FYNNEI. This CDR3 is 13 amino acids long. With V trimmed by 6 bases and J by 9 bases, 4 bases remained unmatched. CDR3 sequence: CASRDRAFSPLHF. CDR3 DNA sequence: TGTGCCAGCAGGGACAGGGCGTTTTCACCCCTCCACTTT.

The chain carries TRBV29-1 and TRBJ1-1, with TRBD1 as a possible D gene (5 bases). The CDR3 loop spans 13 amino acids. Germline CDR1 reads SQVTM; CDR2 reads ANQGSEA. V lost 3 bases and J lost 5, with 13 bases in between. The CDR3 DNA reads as TGCAGCGTTGAGGCAGGGATGGGGACTGAAGCTTTCTTT. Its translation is CSVEAGMGTEAFF.

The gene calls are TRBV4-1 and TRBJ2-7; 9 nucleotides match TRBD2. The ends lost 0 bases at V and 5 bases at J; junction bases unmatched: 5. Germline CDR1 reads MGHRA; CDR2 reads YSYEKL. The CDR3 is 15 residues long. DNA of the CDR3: TGCGCCAGCAGCCAAGATCAGGGGACTAGCAACGAGCAGTACTTC. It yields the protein CASSQDQGTSNEQYF.

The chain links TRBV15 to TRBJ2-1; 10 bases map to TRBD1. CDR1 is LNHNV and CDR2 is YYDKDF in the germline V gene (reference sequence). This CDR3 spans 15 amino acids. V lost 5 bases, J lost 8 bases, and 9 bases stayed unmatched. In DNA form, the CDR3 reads TGTGCCACCAGCCCCTTGGGGACAGGGGTAGATGAGCAGTTCTTC. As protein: CATSPLGTGVDEQFF.

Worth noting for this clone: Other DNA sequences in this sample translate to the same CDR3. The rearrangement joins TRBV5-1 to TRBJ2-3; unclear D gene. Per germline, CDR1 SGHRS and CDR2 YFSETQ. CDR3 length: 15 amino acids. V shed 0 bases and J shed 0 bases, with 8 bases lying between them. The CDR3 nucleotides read TGCGCCAGCAGCTTGGTCGGTGATAGCACAGATACGCAGTATTTT. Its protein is CASSLVGDSTDTQYF.

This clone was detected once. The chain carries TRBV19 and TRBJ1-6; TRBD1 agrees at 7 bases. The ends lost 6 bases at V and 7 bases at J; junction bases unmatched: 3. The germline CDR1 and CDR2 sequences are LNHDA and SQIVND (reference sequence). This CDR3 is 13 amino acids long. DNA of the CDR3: TGTGCCAGTAGAAGACAGGGAAATTCACCCCTCCACTTT. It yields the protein CASRRQGNSPLHF.

DNA of the CDR3: TGTGCCAGCAGCCAAGGTCCCAGGGGATCAGAGACCCAGTACTTC. This sequence encodes CASSQGPRGSETQYF. The rearrangement uses TRBV3-1 (or the pseudogene TRBV3-2) and TRBJ2-5; maybe TRBD1 (6 bases). The germline V gene encodes CDR1 LGHDT and CDR2 YNNKEL (reference sequence). The CDR3 is 15 residues long. V shed 1 base and J shed 4 bases, with 13 bases lying between them.

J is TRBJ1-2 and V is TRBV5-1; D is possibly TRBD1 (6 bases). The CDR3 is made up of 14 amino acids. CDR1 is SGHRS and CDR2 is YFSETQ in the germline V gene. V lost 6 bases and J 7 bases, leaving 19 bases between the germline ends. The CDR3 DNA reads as TGCGCCAGCAATGATGACAGGTTGGTAGGTGGCTACACCTTC. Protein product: CASNDDRLVGGYTF.